The TCR beta chain described here comes from a study of blood T cell repertoires in COVID-19. The wider study: The study drew acute and convalescent COVID-19 samples from the United States, Italy and Spain. Sources were T cells, B-cell-depleted T cells, or PBMCs; the material itself was cDNA or gDNA.

The CDR3 is 16 residues long. In germline, CDR1 is KGHSH, CDR2 LQKENI. V was pared by 1 base and J by 0 bases, with 12 bases between. Assay: immunoSEQ multiplex PCR; the TCRdb copy retains only in-frame clones and omits some. Of approximately 220,000 clones listed, about 88% are singletons. The sequence derives from a man aged 50 to 60 who had recovered from COVID-19. The chain couples TRBV18 to TRBJ1-2, with D unclear. The sample was peripheral blood. The DNA of the CDR3 is TGTGCCAGCTCACCACGTTCGAATGGGCCTAACTATGGCTACACCTTC. This sequence encodes CASSPRSNGPNYGYTF.